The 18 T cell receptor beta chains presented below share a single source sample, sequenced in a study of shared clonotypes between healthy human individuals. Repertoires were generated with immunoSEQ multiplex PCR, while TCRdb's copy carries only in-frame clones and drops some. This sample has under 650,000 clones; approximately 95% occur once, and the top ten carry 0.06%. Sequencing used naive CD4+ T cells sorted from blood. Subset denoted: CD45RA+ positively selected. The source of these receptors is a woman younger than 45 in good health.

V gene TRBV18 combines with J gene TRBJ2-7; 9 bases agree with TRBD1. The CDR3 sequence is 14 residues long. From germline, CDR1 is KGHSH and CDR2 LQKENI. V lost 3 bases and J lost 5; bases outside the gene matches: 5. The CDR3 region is CASSPGQGFNEQYF. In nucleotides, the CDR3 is TGTGCCAGCTCACCGGGACAGGGTTTCAACGAGCAGTACTTC.

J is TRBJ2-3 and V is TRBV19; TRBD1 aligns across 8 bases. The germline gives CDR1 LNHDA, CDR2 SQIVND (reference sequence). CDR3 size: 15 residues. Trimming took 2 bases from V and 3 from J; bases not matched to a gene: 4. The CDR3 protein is CASSIIQGATDTQYF. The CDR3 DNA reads TGTGCCAGTAGTATAATCCAGGGGGCGACAGATACGCAGTATTTT.

The CDR3 DNA reads TGTGCCAGCAGCCCGTGGGAGGGGCGTATCGCCGGGGAGCTGTTTTTT. The encoded protein is CASSPWEGRIAGELFF. The chain is built from TRBV7-2 and TRBJ2-2, with 7 bases matching TRBD2. CDR1 and CDR2 (germline): SGHTA, FQGNSA. J was trimmed by 6 bases and V by 5 bases; bases with no gene match: 12. This CDR3 has 16 amino acids. The full variable domain, completed using reference TRBV7-2 and TRBJ2-2, is GAGVSQSPSNKVTEKGKDVELRCDPISGHTALYWYRQSLGQGLEFLIYFQGNSAPDKSGLPSDRFSAERTGGSVSTLTIQRTQQEDSAVYLCASSPWEGRIAGELFFGEGSRLTVL.

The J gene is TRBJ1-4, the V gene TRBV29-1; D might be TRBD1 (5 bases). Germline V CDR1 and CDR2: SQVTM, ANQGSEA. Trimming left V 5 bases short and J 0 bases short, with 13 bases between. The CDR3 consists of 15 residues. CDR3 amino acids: CSVRGTIATNEKLFF. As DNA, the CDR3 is TGCAGCGTTCGAGGGACGATTGCAACTAATGAAAAACTGTTTTTT.

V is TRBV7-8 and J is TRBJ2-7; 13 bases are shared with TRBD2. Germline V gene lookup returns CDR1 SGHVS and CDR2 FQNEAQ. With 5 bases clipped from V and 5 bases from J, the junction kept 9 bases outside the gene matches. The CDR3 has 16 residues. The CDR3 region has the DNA TGTGCCAGCAGCCCCCGGACTAGCGGGAGCGGGAACGAGCAGTACTTC. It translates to CASSPRTSGSGNEQYF.

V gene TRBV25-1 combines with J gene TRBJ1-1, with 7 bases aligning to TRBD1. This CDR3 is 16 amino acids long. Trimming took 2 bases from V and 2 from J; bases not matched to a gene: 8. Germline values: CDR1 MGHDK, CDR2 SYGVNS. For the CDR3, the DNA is TGTGCCAGCAGTGAACCAGGGGGGCAGGGTAACACTGAAGCTTTCTTT. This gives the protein CASSEPGGQGNTEAFF.

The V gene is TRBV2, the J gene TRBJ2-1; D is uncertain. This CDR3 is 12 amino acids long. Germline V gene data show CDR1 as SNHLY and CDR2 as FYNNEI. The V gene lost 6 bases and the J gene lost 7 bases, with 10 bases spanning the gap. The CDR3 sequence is CASSPRNNEQFF. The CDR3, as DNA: TGTGCCAGCAGCCCCCGCAATAATGAGCAGTTCTTC. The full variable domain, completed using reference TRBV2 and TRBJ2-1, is EPEVTQTPSHQVTQMGQEVILRCVPISNHLYFYWYRQILGQKVEFLVSFYNNEISEKSEIFDDQFSVERPDGSNFTLKIRSTKLEDSAMYFCASSPRNNEQFFGPGTRLTVL.

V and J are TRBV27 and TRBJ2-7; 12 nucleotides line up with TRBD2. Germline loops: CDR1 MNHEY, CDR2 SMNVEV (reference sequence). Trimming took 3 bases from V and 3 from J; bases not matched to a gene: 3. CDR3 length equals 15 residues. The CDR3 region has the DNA TGTGCCAGCAGTTTGTGGACTAGCGGGATCTACGAGCAGTACTTC. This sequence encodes CASSLWTSGIYEQYF.

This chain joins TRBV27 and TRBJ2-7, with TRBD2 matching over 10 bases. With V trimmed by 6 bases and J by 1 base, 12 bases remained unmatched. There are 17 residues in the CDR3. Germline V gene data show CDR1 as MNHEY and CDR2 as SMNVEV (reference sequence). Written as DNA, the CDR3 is TGTGCCAGCAGCCCTATATCGGTAGCGGGAGGTTCCTACGAGCAGTACTTC. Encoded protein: CASSPISVAGGSYEQYF.

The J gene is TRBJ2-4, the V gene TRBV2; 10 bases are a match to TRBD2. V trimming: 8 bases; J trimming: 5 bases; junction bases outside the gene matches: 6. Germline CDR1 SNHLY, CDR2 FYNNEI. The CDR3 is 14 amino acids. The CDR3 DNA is TGTGCCAGCGGAGAAACTAGCGGGGAAAACATTCAGTACTTC. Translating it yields CASGETSGENIQYF.

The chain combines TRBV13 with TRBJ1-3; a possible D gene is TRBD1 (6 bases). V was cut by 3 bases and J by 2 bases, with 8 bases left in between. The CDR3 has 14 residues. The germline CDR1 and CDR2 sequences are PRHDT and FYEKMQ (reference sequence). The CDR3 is CASSLAGAGNTIYF. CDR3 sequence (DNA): TGTGCCAGCAGCTTGGCAGGGGCTGGAAACACCATATATTTT.

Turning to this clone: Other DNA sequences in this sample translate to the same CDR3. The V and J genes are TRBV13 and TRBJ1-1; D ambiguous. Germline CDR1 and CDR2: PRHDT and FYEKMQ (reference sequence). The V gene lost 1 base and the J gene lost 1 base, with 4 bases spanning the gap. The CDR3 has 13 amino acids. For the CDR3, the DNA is TGTGCCAGCAGCTTAGACAGGAACACTGAAGCTTTCTTT. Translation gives CASSLDRNTEAFF.

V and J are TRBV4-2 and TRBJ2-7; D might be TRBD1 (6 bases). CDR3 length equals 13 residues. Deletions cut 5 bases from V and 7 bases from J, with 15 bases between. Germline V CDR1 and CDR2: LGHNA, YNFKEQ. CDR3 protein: CASSMGQPEEQYF. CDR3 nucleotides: TGTGCCAGCAGCATGGGACAACCGGAGGAGCAGTACTTC.

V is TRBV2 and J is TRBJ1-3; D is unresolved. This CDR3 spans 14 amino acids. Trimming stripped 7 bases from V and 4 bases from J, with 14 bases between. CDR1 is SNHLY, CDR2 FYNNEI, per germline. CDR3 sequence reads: CASIKFVEGNTIYF. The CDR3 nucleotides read TGTGCCAGCATTAAGTTCGTGGAAGGAAACACCATATATTTT.

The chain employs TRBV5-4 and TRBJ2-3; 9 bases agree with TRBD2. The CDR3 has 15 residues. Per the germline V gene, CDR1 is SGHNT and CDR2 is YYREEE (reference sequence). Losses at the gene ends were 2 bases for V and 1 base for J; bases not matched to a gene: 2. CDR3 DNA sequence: TGTGCCAGCAGCTTCAGGACTAGCGGCACAGATACGCAGTATTTT. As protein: CASSFRTSGTDTQYF. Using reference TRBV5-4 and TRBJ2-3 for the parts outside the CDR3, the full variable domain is ETGVTQSPTHLIKTRGQQVTLRCSSQSGHNTVSWYQQALGQGPQFIFQYYREEENGRGNFPPRFSGLQFPNYSSELNVNALELDDSALYLCASSFRTSGTDTQYFGPGTRLTVL.

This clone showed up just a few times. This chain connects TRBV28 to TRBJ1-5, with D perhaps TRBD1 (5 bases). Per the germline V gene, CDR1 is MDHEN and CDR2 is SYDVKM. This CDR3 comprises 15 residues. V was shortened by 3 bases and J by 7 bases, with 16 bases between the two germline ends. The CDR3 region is CASSFDRAPVQPQHF. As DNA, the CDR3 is TGTGCCAGCAGTTTTGACAGAGCCCCGGTACAGCCCCAGCATTTT.

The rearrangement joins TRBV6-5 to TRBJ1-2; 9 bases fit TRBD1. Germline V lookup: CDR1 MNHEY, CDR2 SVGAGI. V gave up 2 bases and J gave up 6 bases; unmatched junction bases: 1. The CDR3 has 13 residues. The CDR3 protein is CASSYGTGNGYTF. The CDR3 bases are TGTGCCAGCAGTTACGGGACAGGGAATGGCTACACCTTC.

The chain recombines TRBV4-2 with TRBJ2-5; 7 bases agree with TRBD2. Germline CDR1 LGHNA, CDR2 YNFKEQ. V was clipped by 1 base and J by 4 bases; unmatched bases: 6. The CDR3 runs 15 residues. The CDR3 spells CASSQGGGGGETQYF. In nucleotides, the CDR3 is TGTGCCAGCAGCCAAGGGGGGGGAGGAGGAGAGACCCAGTACTTC.